The T cell receptor (beta chain) described here comes from a study of blood T cells in healthy people across ages. This CDR3 region has 15 residues. Germline V gene sequence: CDR1 SGHAT, CDR2 FQNNGV. J gave up 4 bases and V 4 bases, and 5 bases lay outside the gene matches. This clonotype was picked up a small number of times. Its antigen is undetermined. Combining a sample-barcoded 5' primer with a J-beta primer mix, a second PCR ran for roughly 7 to 12 cycles. Each cDNA molecule carried a tag from a template-switch adaptor that contained 12 random nucleotides. Via MiXCR, TCRdb re-called the 5' RACE reads, giving one row per CDR3 protein. Among roughly 1.5 million distinct CDR3 sequences, 35% to 45% were seen once, and the ten largest hold about 3.8%. Sample donors were healthy Caucasian individuals that came from Russia, aged roughly 6 to 95. Study outcomes and limitations: The percentage of naive T cells correlated strongly with TCR beta diversity. Per million T cells, TCR beta diversity dropped roughly linearly as age increased.

The V gene is TRBV11-2, the J gene TRBJ2-3, with TRBD1 identical over 10 bases. The sequenced sample consisted of blood. The receptor comes from a woman aged 18-30 years in good health. CDR3 in DNA: TGTGCCAGCAGCTACGACAGGGGGCGCGCAGATACGCAGTATTTT. This codes for CASSYDRGRADTQYF.